The 7 T cell receptor beta chains listed next were all sequenced from one sample in a study of Ad26.COV2.S vaccination and SARS-CoV-2 variants. Produced via immunoSEQ multiplex PCR; TCRdb's table is partial and in-frame only. The sample carries around 300,000 clones, 86% recorded once. The treatment: 19 received Ad26.COV2.S at low or high dose, single or two shots; several received placebo; per-sample allocation not given. Sample collection was performed on day 63 after the first vaccine or placebo injection. Sample: peripheral blood, taken in a trial of Ad26.COV2.S vaccine versus placebo. The receptors originated from a person between 18 and 60 years old who received the Ad26.COV2.S COVID-19 vaccine or a placebo.

V gene TRBV27 combines with J gene TRBJ1-3; D call uncertain. The CDR3 is made up of 17 amino acids. V lost 5 bases and J lost 3, with 20 bases in between. CDR1 is MNHEY, CDR2 SMNVEV, per germline (reference sequence). CDR3 nucleotides: TGTGCCAGCAGTCCGTTGGTAGCTGAGGGCGTTGGAAACACCATATATTTT. Translating it yields CASSPLVAEGVGNTIYF.

V and J are TRBV19 and TRBJ2-1; 10 bases are a match to TRBD2. J gave up 4 bases and V 5 bases, and 8 bases lay outside the gene matches. Germline lookup yields CDR1 LNHDA and CDR2 SQIVND (reference sequence). This CDR3 spans 16 amino acids. CDR3 DNA sequence: TGTGCCAGTAGTGCCCAGCGGGGGGGCGTTTACAATGAGCAGTTCTTC. As protein: CASSAQRGGVYNEQFF.

The chain carries TRBV19 and TRBJ1-1; D gene ambiguous. Germline V CDR1 and CDR2: LNHDA, SQIVND (reference sequence). The CDR3 contains 15 residues. V was cut by 3 bases and J by 5 bases, with 16 bases left in between. In nucleotides, the CDR3 is TGTGCCAGTAGTATGGAATCCCATCCGAGGACTGAAGCTTTCTTT. Residues: CASSMESHPRTEAFF. Full variable domain (missing parts from reference TRBV19 and TRBJ1-1): DGGITQSPKYLFRKEGQNVTLSCEQNLNHDAMYWYRQDPGQGLRLIYYSQIVNDFQKGDIAEGYSVSREKKESFPLTVTSAQKNPTAFYLCASSMESHPRTEAFFGQGTRLTVV.

CDR3: CAWSVPGQLTTEAFF. CDR3 nucleotide sequence: TGTGCCTGGAGTGTTCCGGGACAGTTGACCACTGAAGCTTTCTTT. The genes are TRBV30 and TRBJ1-1; TRBD1 matches 7 bases. This CDR3 has 15 amino acids. Germline assignment: CDR1 GTSNPN and CDR2 SVGIG (reference sequence). J gave up 4 bases and V 0 bases, and 8 bases lay outside the gene matches. Full variable domain (missing parts from reference TRBV30 and TRBJ1-1): SQTIHQWPATLVQPVGSPLSLECTVEGTSNPNLYWYRQAAGRGLQLLFYSVGIGQISSEVPQNLSASRPQDRQFILSSKKLLLSDSGFYLCAWSVPGQLTTEAFFGQGTRLTVV.

The chain couples TRBV7-8 to TRBJ2-2; D is possibly TRBD1 or TRBD2 (5 bases each). The CDR3 sequence is 17 residues long. Germline lookup yields CDR1 SGHVS and CDR2 FQNEAQ. V lost 5 bases, J lost 7 bases, and 23 bases lay in between. As DNA, the CDR3 is TGTGCCAGCAGCCGAATAGGTCGGGGACGGGCTGTCGGGGAGCTGTTTTTT. It translates to CASSRIGRGRAVGELFF.

The CDR3 DNA reads TGTGCCAGCAGCTATAGACAGCTCCCCTATGGCTACACCTTC. Protein: CASSYRQLPYGYTF. The chain employs TRBV7-8 and TRBJ1-2; a possible D gene is TRBD1 (5 bases). The CDR3 is 14 amino acids. Germline assignment: CDR1 SGHVS and CDR2 FQNEAQ. Trimming removed 4 bases from V and 4 bases from J, with 13 bases in between.

V and J are TRBV7-9 and TRBJ1-5; D ambiguous. CDR3 size: 14 residues. Trimming removed 3 bases from V and 0 bases from J, with 6 bases in between. CDR1 is SEHNR, CDR2 FQNEAQ, per germline (reference sequence). The CDR3 coding sequence is TGTGCCAGCAGCTTCCAGGATAGCAATCAGCCCCAGCATTTT. This encodes CASSFQDSNQPQHF.